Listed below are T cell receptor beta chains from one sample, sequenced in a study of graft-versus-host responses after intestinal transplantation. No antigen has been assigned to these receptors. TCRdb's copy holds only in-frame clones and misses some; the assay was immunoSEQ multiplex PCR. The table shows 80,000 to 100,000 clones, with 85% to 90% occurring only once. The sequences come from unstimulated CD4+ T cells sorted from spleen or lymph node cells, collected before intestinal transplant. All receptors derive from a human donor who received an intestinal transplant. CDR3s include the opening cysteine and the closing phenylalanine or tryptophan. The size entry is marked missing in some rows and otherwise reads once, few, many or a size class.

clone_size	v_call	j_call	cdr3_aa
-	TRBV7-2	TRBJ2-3	CASSTTGEMGTDTQYF
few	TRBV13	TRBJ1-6	CASSSRTAYPNSPLHF
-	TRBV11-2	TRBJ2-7	CASSRIPWAAQVAAYEQYF
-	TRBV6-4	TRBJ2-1	CASSERTSDNEQFF
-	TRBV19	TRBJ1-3	CASTKTGGSGNTIYF
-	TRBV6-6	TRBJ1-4	CASRDRDNEKLFF
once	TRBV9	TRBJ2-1	CASSEGTGWIYNEQFF
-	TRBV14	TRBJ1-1	CASSPTATEAFF
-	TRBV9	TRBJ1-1	CASSVAGQGMNTEAFF
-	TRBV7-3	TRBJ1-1	CASSLTGTTEAFF
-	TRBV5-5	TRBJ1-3	CASSGGHSGNTIYF
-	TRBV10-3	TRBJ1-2	CAISDGAGNYGYTF